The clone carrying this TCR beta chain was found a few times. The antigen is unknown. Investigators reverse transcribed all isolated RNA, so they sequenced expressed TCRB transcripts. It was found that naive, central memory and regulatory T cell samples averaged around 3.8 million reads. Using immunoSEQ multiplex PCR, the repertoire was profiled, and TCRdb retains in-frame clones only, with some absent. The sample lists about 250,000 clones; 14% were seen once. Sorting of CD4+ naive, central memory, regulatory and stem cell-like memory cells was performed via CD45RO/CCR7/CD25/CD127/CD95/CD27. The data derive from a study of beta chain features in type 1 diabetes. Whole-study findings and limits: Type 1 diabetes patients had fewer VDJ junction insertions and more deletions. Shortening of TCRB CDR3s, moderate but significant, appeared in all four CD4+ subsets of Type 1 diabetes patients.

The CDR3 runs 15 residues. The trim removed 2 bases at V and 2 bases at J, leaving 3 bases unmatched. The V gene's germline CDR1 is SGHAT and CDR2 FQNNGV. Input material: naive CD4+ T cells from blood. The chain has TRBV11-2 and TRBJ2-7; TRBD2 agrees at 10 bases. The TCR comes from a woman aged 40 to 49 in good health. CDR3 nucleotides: TGTGCCAGCAGCTTACTGACTAGCGGGCCCTACGAGCAGTACTTC. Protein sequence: CASSLLTSGPYEQYF.